This T cell receptor (beta chain) was profiled in a study of T cell clonality in common variable immunodeficiency (dated by TCRdb to between 2014 and 2017). General conclusions and limits of the study: Even though DNA input was the same, control samples had an average of about 81,820 unique sequences each, compared with about 32,000 in CVID samples. The authors noted that sequencing repertoires of T cell subpopulations would be needed to clarify what caused the increased clonality in CVID. Increased TCRbeta clonality was found in CVID subjects compared with healthy controls (t-test p = 0.018), with the increase being most characteristic of about a third of subjects. Fewer deletions and N-nucleotide insertions were reportedly observed in CVID TCRbeta sequences, and highly modified clones with 13 or more V deletions were reportedly absent from CVID TCRbeta sequences. Fewer TCRbeta clones were shared among CVID subjects than among healthy controls (p < 0.0001). Correlations of repertoire features with clinical complications were constrained by heterogeneity among patients within the CVID cohort.

Equivalent amounts of genomic DNA from CVID and control samples were used as sequencing input. For every sample, a 60 bp segment covering the rearranged TCRbeta CDR3 region was amplified and then sequenced. The immunoSEQ assay, a bias-corrected multiplex PCR combined with high-throughput sequencing, was used to amplify TCRbeta. The authors' pipeline ran thus. Every unique nucleotide sequence counted as a clone and was annotated with V, D and J genes, copy number and frequency. Sequences were labeled productive if in frame, and non-productive if out of frame or containing stop codons. As previously described, Shannon's entropy was used to calculate clonality. The predicted amino acid sequences of productive clones were used to derive the mean CDR3 Kyte-Doolittle hydropathy. Scaled V gene usage was hierarchically clustered using Manhattan distance and complete linkage with the R hclust function. Clone sharing by CDR3 amino acid sequence was assessed by resampling 12 repertoires per group over 100 rounds. The repertoires were searched for 55 to 75 published EBV-specific TCRbeta sequences and some 250 published CMV-specific TCRbeta sequences. Analysis left out two CVID samples that produced under 10,000 sequences, so around 40 CVID repertoires remained. TCRdb took this table from immuneACCESS and kept in-frame rearrangements with V and J called. Such tables lack part of the clones; where checked against another copy, unresolved V genes explain under half of the gap, and the rest is unexplained. D and trimming were read from the DNA, whereas the V and J calls and clone size are those reported in that table. Here the sample lists 25,000 to 30,000 clones, none seen once only. Around 3.3% of the sample is taken by the ten largest.

This clone has a count of ten or more. Which antigen it targets is not known. The sequence runs out 3 residues before the end of the CDR3; the remainder is reconstructed from the germline J gene. Standard criteria were used to diagnose CVID, namely serum IgG, IgA and/or IgM reduced below the normal range together with specific antibody deficiency. The CVID group comprised 40 to 45 subjects, 15 female and about 29 male, aged 9 to 64 years with a mean age of approximately 42. Most of the CVID patients and most of the healthy controls were of Caucasian heritage. All CVID subjects had received replacement immunoglobulin therapy for at least one year at the time of study participation. At blood collection, none of the CVID subjects was ill or on immunomodulatory or immunosuppressive medication. Heparinized peripheral whole blood samples of roughly 5 to 8.5 ml were obtained from each donor. TCRbeta CDR3 repertoires were sequenced from genomic DNA of adults with common variable immune deficiency (CVID) and healthy adult controls. Diluted blood was subjected to density centrifugation over Hypaque 1077 or Ficoll-Paque for isolation of peripheral blood mononuclear cells. Genomic DNA was obtained from unsorted mononuclear cells using either Qiagen column purification or a centrifugation-based method.

From the germline V gene (reference sequence), CDR1 is GTSNPN and CDR2 is SVGIG. The cysteine opens and the phenylalanine closes a CDR3 of 15 amino acids. The CDR3 was read in part: 36 bases, with the frame set at base 1. Germline trimming: 1 base from V, 4 bases from J; junction bases outside gene matches: 6. Sequenced: peripheral blood mononuclear cells. The chain is encoded by TRBV30 joined to TRBJ2-7, and 11 junctional nucleotides match TRBD2. This sequence originates from a human donor with common variable immunodeficiency. CDR3 protein: CAWSAALAGVYEQYF. Incomplete CDR3 DNA: TGTGCCTGGAGTGCCGCACTAGCGGGAGTGTACGAG.